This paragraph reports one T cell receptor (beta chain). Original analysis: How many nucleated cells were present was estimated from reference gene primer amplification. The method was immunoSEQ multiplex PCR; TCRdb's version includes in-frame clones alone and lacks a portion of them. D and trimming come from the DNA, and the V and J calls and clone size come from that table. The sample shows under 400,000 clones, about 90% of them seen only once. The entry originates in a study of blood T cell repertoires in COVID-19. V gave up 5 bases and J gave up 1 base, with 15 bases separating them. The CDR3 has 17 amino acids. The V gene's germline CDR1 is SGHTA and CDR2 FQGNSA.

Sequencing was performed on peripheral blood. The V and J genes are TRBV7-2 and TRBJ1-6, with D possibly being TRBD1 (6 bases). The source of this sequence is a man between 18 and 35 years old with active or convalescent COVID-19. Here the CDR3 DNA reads TGTGCCAGCAGCCCCCAGAGGGGGGGTTCCTATAATTCACCCCTCCACTTT. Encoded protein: CASSPQRGGSYNSPLHF. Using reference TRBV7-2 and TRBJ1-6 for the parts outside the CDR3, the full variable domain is GAGVSQSPSNKVTEKGKDVELRCDPISGHTALYWYRQSLGQGLEFLIYFQGNSAPDKSGLPSDRFSAERTGGSVSTLTIQRTQQEDSAVYLCASSPQRGGSYNSPLHFGNGTRLTVT.